These 25 T cell receptor beta chains came from one sample sequenced in a study of T-cell reconstitution after alpha-beta-depleted transplantation in children. Unique molecular identifiers featured in how the TCRbeta library was prepared. Each CDR3 protein gets one entry after TCRdb re-called the PCR reads with MiXCR. The sample gives about 540,000 distinct CDR3 sequences, 25% to 30% of which show up once; around a third is in the top ten. The sample in question was PBMCs, obtained before TCRalphabeta/CD19-depleted stem cell transplant. The receptors were gathered from a boy in the first two years of life with Wiskott-Aldrich syndrome, due to receive a stem cell transplant.

The J gene is TRBJ2-7, the V gene TRBV3-1; no firm D call. Germline CDR1 is LGHDT and CDR2 is YNNKEL (reference sequence). The CDR3 consists of 13 residues. The V end was cut by 1 base, the J end by 7 bases, with 11 bases between. This CDR3 is CASSQVRSREQYF. The CDR3 DNA reads as TGTGCCAGCAGCCAAGTCCGGAGTAGGGAGCAGTACTTC.

The chain employs TRBV5-1 and TRBJ2-7, with D maybe TRBD1 (6 bases). The V end was cut by 4 bases, the J end by 0 bases, with 11 bases between. This CDR3 has 14 amino acids. Per the germline V gene, CDR1 is SGHRS and CDR2 is YFSETQ. CDR3 DNA: TGCGCCAGCAGCATGGACAGAATCTCCTACGAGCAGTACTTC. Its protein product is CASSMDRISYEQYF.

This chain links TRBV27 with TRBJ1-6; 10 nucleotides line up with TRBD1. Germline CDR1 MNHEY, CDR2 SMNVEV (reference sequence). With 2 bases clipped from V and 0 bases from J, the junction kept 10 bases outside the gene matches. This CDR3 has 20 residues. In DNA form, the CDR3 reads TGTGCCAGCAGTTTAATTTCGGGACAGGGGATGAGCTCCTATAATTCACCCCTCCACTTT. Translated: CASSLISGQGMSSYNSPLHF.

This clonotype was counted between two and nine times. This chain connects TRBV19 to TRBJ2-7; tentatively, D is TRBD2 (6 bases). Germline-derived CDR1 and CDR2 are LNHDA and SQIVND (reference sequence). V dropped 2 bases and J dropped 1 base, with 12 bases sitting between them. This CDR3 is built from 15 residues. CDR3 DNA: TGTGCCAGTAGTATACAAAGCGGGCGGTCCTACGAGCAGTACTTC. It specifies CASSIQSGRSYEQYF.

The V gene is TRBV10-2, the J gene TRBJ2-2, with 8 bases that match TRBD1. This CDR3 has 13 residues. Germline CDR1 is WSHSY and CDR2 is SAAADI. The V segment lost 10 bases and the J segment 3 bases; nucleotides outside the gene matches: 4. CDR3 sequence (DNA): TGCGCCATGACGGACAGGGACACCGGGGAGCTGTTTTTT. It codes for CAMTDRDTGELFF.

This clonotype was seen a handful of times. This chain links TRBV9 with TRBJ1-1; 7 nucleotides agree with TRBD1. Trimming took 4 bases from V and 0 from J; bases not matched to a gene: 6. Per germline, CDR1 SGDLS and CDR2 YYNGEE. This CDR3 region has 15 residues. CDR3 DNA sequence: TGTGCCAGCAGCCGAGGGGGCGCGGTGAACACTGAAGCTTTCTTT. Its protein is CASSRGGAVNTEAFF.

Here the CDR3 reads CSARGHGYNEQFF. The CDR3 DNA follows: TGCAGTGCTAGAGGCCACGGGTACAATGAGCAGTTCTTC. The chain uses TRBV20-1 and TRBJ2-1, with D hard to call. The V gene's germline CDR1 is DFQATT and CDR2 SNEGSKA (reference sequence). CDR3 length: 13 amino acids. Trimming stripped 1 base from V and 4 bases from J, with 8 bases between.

The genes are TRBV7-9 and TRBJ2-2; TRBD1 aligns across 8 bases. The CDR3 is 14 residues long. V was pared by 7 bases and J by 4 bases, with 5 bases of the junction left unmatched. Germline V CDR1 and CDR2: SEHNR, FQNEAQ (reference sequence). CDR3 nucleotide sequence: TGTGCCAGCACCCGGACAGGGACCACCGGGGAGCTGTTTTTT. This sequence encodes CASTRTGTTGELFF.

This clonotype was seen a few times. The chain couples TRBV20-1 to TRBJ1-1; D may be TRBD1 (6 bases). The CDR3 is made up of 15 amino acids. With 5 bases removed from V and 4 bases from J, the gap between germline ends came to 20 bases. CDR1 is DFQATT, CDR2 SNEGSKA, per germline (reference sequence). DNA of the CDR3: TGCAGTGCTTATGGGACATTATCACGAGTCACTGAAGCTTTCTTT. Translation: CSAYGTLSRVTEAFF.

This clonotype was recorded many times. The chain couples TRBV5-1 to TRBJ2-7; tentatively, D is TRBD1 (6 bases). The germline V gene has CDR1 SGHRS and CDR2 YFSETQ. V was cut by 2 bases and J by 0 bases, with 9 bases left in between. The CDR3 length is 14 residues. This CDR3 reads CASSLGGNSYEQYF. The CDR3 DNA follows: TGCGCCAGCAGCTTAGGGGGTAACTCCTACGAGCAGTACTTC.

The rearrangement links TRBV15 to TRBJ1-6; D gene unclear. From germline, CDR1 is LNHNV and CDR2 YYDKDF (reference sequence). The CDR3 totals 18 residues. The V end was cut by 0 bases, the J end by 6 bases, with 18 bases between. The CDR3 coding sequence is TGTGCCACCAGCAGAGACGCCAGCCCCAGCGCCTTTAATTCACCCCTCCACTTT. Amino acid sequence: CATSRDASPSAFNSPLHF.

In its sample, this clonotype was seen a few times. The chain couples TRBV7-6 to TRBJ1-5; possibly TRBD1 for D (5 bases). Germline V gives CDR1 SGHVS, CDR2 FNYEAQ. The CDR3 sequence is 15 residues long. V was pared by 1 base and J by 4 bases, with 11 bases between. CDR3 loop: CASSLEEGWNQPQHF. CDR3 DNA sequence: TGTGCCAGCAGCTTAGAAGAGGGGTGGAATCAGCCCCAGCATTTT.

This sequence joins TRBV11-3 and TRBJ2-1; D gene unclear. CDR3 length: 15 residues. The germline CDR1 and CDR2 sequences are SGHNT and YENEEA. Trimming removed 1 base at V and 2 bases at J, with 9 bases between. CDR3 region: CASSLVALPYNEQFF. The CDR3 DNA follows: TGTGCCAGCAGCTTAGTAGCACTACCCTACAATGAGCAGTTCTTC. The full variable domain, with the rest looked up from reference TRBV11-3 and TRBJ2-1, is EAGVVQSPRYKIIEKKQPVAFWCNPISGHNTLYWYLQNLGQGPELLIRYENEEAVDDSQLPKDRFSAERLKGVDSTLKIQPAELGDSAVYLCASSLVALPYNEQFFGPGTRLTVL.

The rearrangement links TRBV7-9 to TRBJ2-5; unclear D gene. V was cut by 3 bases and J by 7 bases, with 15 bases left in between. Germline V CDR1 and CDR2: SEHNR, FQNEAQ (reference sequence). The CDR3 is 14 amino acids. The CDR3 region has the DNA TGTGCCAGCAGCTTCTTGGGTCGGTGGGTGACCCAGTACTTC. Its protein product is CASSFLGRWVTQYF. The full variable domain, completed using reference TRBV7-9 and TRBJ2-5, is DTGVSQNPRHKITKRGQNVTFRCDPISEHNRLYWYRQTLGQGPEFLTYFQNEAQLEKSRLLSDRFSAERPKGSFSTLEIQRTEQGDSAMYLCASSFLGRWVTQYFGPGTRLLVL.

This chain uses TRBV25-1 with TRBJ1-3; perhaps TRBD1 as D (5 bases). V lost 7 bases, J lost 0 bases, and 10 bases lay in between. The CDR3 totals 14 residues. Germline CDR1 MGHDK, CDR2 SYGVNS. CDR3 DNA sequence: TGTGCCAGCACGGGACCTGGCTCTGGAAACACCATATATTTT. Its translation: CASTGPGSGNTIYF.

The rearrangement uses TRBV27 and TRBJ1-2; TRBD1 matches 7 bases. The germline V gene encodes CDR1 MNHEY and CDR2 SMNVEV (reference sequence). The ends lost 4 bases at V and 3 bases at J; junction bases unmatched: 8. The CDR3 sequence is 15 residues long. The CDR3 nucleotides are TGTGCCAGCAGTTCTTTAGTAGGGGGCGACTATGGCTACACCTTC. This codes for CASSSLVGGDYGYTF.

V gene TRBV7-2 combines with J gene TRBJ2-7; no clear D gene. Germline V gives CDR1 SGHTA, CDR2 FQGNSA. This CDR3 has 14 amino acids. V lost 2 bases to trimming and J lost 0 bases, with 8 bases between them. The CDR3 DNA is TGTGCCAGCAGCTTAAGGCCCGCCTCCTACGAGCAGTACTTC. Protein sequence: CASSLRPASYEQYF.

This rearrangement joins TRBV20-1 to TRBJ2-7, with TRBD2 matching 15 bases. The trim removed 1 base at V and 0 bases at J, leaving 1 base unmatched. The germline CDR1 and CDR2 sequences are DFQATT and SNEGSKA (reference sequence). This CDR3 region has 16 residues. CDR3 sequence reads: CSARGTSGRASYEQYF. CDR3 DNA: TGCAGTGCTAGAGGGACTAGCGGGAGGGCCTCCTACGAGCAGTACTTC.

This clonotype was found a few times. The chain carries TRBV27 and TRBJ2-1, with 7 bases lining up with TRBD2. V dropped 3 bases and J dropped 3; count of bases not matched to a gene: 5. CDR1 MNHEY and CDR2 SMNVEV come from the germline V gene (reference sequence). The length of the CDR3 is 15 residues. CDR3 protein: CASSFGGSNYNEQFF. CDR3 DNA sequence: TGTGCCAGCAGTTTCGGGGGGTCGAACTACAATGAGCAGTTCTTC.

J is TRBJ1-6 and V is TRBV12-3 or TRBV12-4, with D hard to call. The CDR3 has 15 amino acids. The germline V and J ends were trimmed by 6 bases and 1 base, with 10 bases remaining between them. DNA for the CDR3: TGTGCCAGCAGCCTGACGGGTTCCTATAATTCACCCCTCCACTTT. It yields the protein CASSLTGSYNSPLHF.

This clonotype came up a few times. The chain has TRBV29-1 and TRBJ1-1; D is perhaps TRBD1 (6 bases). Germline CDR1 and CDR2: SQVTM and ANQGSEA. V was pared by 2 bases and J by 4 bases, with 14 bases between. This CDR3 spans 14 amino acids. CDR3 protein: CSVEPRQGSTEAFF. The CDR3 DNA follows: TGCAGCGTTGAACCCCGTCAGGGGAGCACTGAAGCTTTCTTT. The full variable domain, in which reference TRBV29-1 and TRBJ1-1 provide the parts outside the CDR3, is SAVISQKPSRDICQRGTSLTIQCQVDSQVTMMFWYRQQPGQSLTLIATANQGSEATYESGFVIDKFPISRPNLTFSTLTVSNMSPEDSSIYLCSVEPRQGSTEAFFGQGTRLTVV.

CDR3 sequence: CARRGPGNEQFF. Written as DNA, the CDR3 is TGTGCCAGGCGGGGCCCGGGGAATGAGCAGTTCTTC. The chain has TRBV2 and TRBJ2-1; D perhaps matches TRBD2 (6 bases). CDR1 and CDR2 from the germline V gene are SNHLY and FYNNEI. This CDR3 spans 12 amino acids. V gave up 9 bases and J gave up 7 bases, with 13 bases separating them.

The chain uses TRBV12-3 or TRBV12-4 and TRBJ2-5, with 7 bases that match TRBD2. The CDR3 has 15 residues. V shed 2 bases, J shed 2 bases, and the junction held 5 bases outside the gene matches. CDR3 in amino acids: CASSLTGLGQETQYF. The CDR3, as DNA: TGTGCCAGCAGTTTAACCGGACTAGGACAAGAGACCCAGTACTTC.

The gene calls are TRBV9 and TRBJ2-7; 9 bases line up with TRBD2. This CDR3 has 15 residues. With 0 bases clipped from V and 6 bases from J, the junction kept 7 bases outside the gene matches. Germline V lookup: CDR1 SGDLS, CDR2 YYNGEE. DNA for the CDR3: TGTGCCAGCAGCGTAGACCCGGGACTAGCAGTCGAGCAGTACTTC. Protein: CASSVDPGLAVEQYF.

The rearrangement links TRBV7-9 to TRBJ2-7, with TRBD1 matching over 9 bases. The germline gives CDR1 SEHNR, CDR2 FQNEAQ (reference sequence). The CDR3 is 15 residues long. V lost 1 base and J lost 5; bases outside the gene matches: 6. The CDR3 region has the DNA TGTGCCAGCAGCTTAGATGGGACAGGGTCCCACGAGCAGTACTTC. As protein: CASSLDGTGSHEQYF.